In its sample, the clone carrying this TCR beta chain was seen many times. A second PCR, run for roughly 7 to 12 cycles, used a sample-barcoded 5' primer plus a J-beta primer mix. TCRdb re-called the 5' RACE reads with MiXCR, one entry per CDR3 protein. The data contain approximately 1,700,000 distinct CDR3 sequences, about 39% of them singletons. The trim removed 5 bases at V and 9 bases at J, leaving 9 bases unmatched. The CDR3 consists of 14 residues. CDR1 and CDR2 (germline): MNHNY, SVGAGI (reference sequence). This record belongs to a study of blood T cells in healthy people across ages. Study summary: In model experiments, template switching was able to capture about one barcoded beta molecule for every two T cells that were present.

J is TRBJ2-4 and V is TRBV6-6, with 8 bases identical to TRBD1. The sample consisted of blood. This clonotype originated in a human donor in good health. The DNA for the CDR3 is TGTGCCAGCAGTCCCTTAGGACAGGGAGGCATTCAGTACTTC. Protein sequence: CASSPLGQGGIQYF.